The following is a T cell receptor (beta chain) sequence with its context. Its antigen is as yet unknown. The sample belongs to a study of T cells in Graves' hyperthyroidism and ophthalmopathy. Study findings and constraints: Ophthalmopathy was distinguished from stable hyperthyroidism by 13 V-J signatures.

Regions amplified from RNA transcripts were the TCR beta CDR3 regions. Researchers ran a first-round RT-PCR on the TCR CDR3 using the HTBI primer set. TCRdb re-analysed the multiplex PCR reads in MiXCR, keeping a single row per CDR3 protein. The repertoire holds 80,000 to 100,000 distinct CDR3 sequences, with approximately 39% as singletons. The sequencing input was peripheral blood or thyroid tissue (not recorded which). This sequence was found in a woman aged 25 to 45 with Graves' hyperthyroidism.

CDR3 loop: CASKYGGGQETQYF. The CDR3 coding sequence is TGTGCCAGCAAGTACGGCGGCGGACAAGAGACCCAGTACTTC. The chain links TRBV2 to TRBJ2-5; D gene ambiguous. V was pared by 7 bases and J by 2 bases, with 14 bases between. The germline CDR1 and CDR2 sequences are SNHLY and FYNNEI. The CDR3 loop spans 14 amino acids.